This TCR beta chain was found in a study of T cell repertoires and HLA-DP antigens. The overall study: One alloantigen had around nine groove amino acid differences from self, the other one.

The PCR primers covered 54 TRBV and 13 TRBJ segments. Produced via immunoSEQ multiplex PCR; TCRdb's table is partial and in-frame only. This sample yields over 100,000 clones, of which around 92% are seen a single time; under 0.35% belongs to the top ten. A note on this clone: Its antigen is currently unknown.

Germline V CDR1 and CDR2: SGHAT, FQDESV (reference sequence). CDR3 length: 15 residues. Trimming cost V 2 bases and J 4 bases; bases outside gene matches: 3. Negative selection yielded untouched CD4+ T cells of average 97.7% purity. The receptor was derived from a woman aged 18-30 years in good health and CMV-seronegative. The sequenced sample consisted of CD4+ T cells from PBMCs. The J gene is TRBJ2-1, the V gene TRBV11-1; 9 bases fit TRBD2. The CDR3 region has the DNA TGTGCCAGCAGCTTAATTAGCGGGAGTTACAATGAGCAGTTCTTC. This codes for CASSLISGSYNEQFF.